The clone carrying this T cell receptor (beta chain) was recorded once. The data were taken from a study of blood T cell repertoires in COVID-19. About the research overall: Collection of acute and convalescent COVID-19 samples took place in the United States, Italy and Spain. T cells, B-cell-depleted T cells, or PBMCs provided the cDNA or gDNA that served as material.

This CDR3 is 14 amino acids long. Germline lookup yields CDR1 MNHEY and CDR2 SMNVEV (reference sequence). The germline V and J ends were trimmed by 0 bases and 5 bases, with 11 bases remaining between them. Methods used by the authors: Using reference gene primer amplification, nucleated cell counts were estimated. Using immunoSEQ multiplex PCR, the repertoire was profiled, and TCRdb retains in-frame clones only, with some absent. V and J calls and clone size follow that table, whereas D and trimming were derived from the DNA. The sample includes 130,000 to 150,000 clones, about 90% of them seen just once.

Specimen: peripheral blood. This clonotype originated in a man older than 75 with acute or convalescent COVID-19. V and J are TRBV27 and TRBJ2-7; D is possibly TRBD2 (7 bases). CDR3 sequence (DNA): TGTGCCAGCAGTTTATCGGGGGGGCGGGACGAGCAGTACTTC. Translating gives CASSLSGGRDEQYF.